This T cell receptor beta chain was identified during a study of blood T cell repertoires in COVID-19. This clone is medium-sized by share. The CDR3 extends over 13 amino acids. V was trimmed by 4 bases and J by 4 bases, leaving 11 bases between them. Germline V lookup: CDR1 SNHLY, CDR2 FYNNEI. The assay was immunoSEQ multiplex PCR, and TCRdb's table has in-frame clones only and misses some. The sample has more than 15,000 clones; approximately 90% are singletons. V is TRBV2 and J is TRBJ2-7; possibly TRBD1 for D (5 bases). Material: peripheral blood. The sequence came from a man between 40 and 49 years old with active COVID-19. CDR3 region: CASSAKTAYEQYF. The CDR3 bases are TGTGCCAGCAGTGCCAAGACAGCATACGAGCAGTACTTC. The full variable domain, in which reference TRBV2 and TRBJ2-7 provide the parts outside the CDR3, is EPEVTQTPSHQVTQMGQEVILRCVPISNHLYFYWYRQILGQKVEFLVSFYNNEISEKSEIFDDQFSVERPDGSNFTLKIRSTKLEDSAMYFCASSAKTAYEQYFGPGTRLTVT.